This T cell receptor beta chain is drawn from a study of cytotoxic CD8 clonotypes in ibrutinib-treated CLL. Clones were read by immunoSEQ multiplex PCR, and TCRdb kept only the in-frame ones, dropping some. Of some 50,000 clones detected, 60% to 80% appear once; the ten largest clones hold 10% to 15%. The V and J ends lost 10 bases and 6 bases, in that order; junction bases with no gene match: 13. The germline gives CDR1 MNHNS, CDR2 SASEGT. The CDR3 has 15 amino acids. This receptor was obtained from a human donor with chronic lymphocytic leukemia. This specimen was PBMCs, taken after 12 months of ibrutinib treatment. The chain is built from TRBV6-1 and TRBJ1-4, with 8 bases that match TRBD1. Here the CDR3 reads CATQPWTGYHEKLFF. In nucleotides, the CDR3 is TGTGCCACCCAGCCCTGGACAGGGTACCATGAAAAACTGTTTTTT.